The 10 T cell receptor beta chains reported below all come from one sample, sequenced in a study of blood T cell repertoires in COVID-19. The repertoire was sequenced with immunoSEQ multiplex PCR; TCRdb's copy has only in-frame clones and lacks some. The repertoire holds approximately 280,000 clones, about 88% seen once, with 9.5% to 15% in the top ten. The sequenced sample consisted of peripheral blood. The source of these receptors is a woman between 55 and 75 years old with acute or convalescent COVID-19.

The chain joins TRBV5-4 to TRBJ2-3; no reliable D call. Per the germline V gene, CDR1 is SGHNT and CDR2 is YYREEE (reference sequence). This CDR3 has 17 amino acids. V shed 2 bases and J shed 4 bases, with 20 bases lying between them. The CDR3 sequence: CASSFVPQITVADTQYF. The CDR3 region has the DNA TGTGCCAGCAGCTTTGTACCCCAAATAACGGTCGCAGATACGCAGTATTTT.

J is TRBJ1-3 and V is TRBV7-2; TRBD1 aligns across 11 bases. Germline V gene data show CDR1 as SGHTA and CDR2 as FQGNSA. The CDR3 loop spans 18 amino acids. J gave up 0 bases and V 5 bases, and 9 bases lay outside the gene matches. The CDR3 DNA sequence: TGTGCCAGCAGCCGGGGACAGGGGGGGGTCTTCTCTGGAAACACCATATATTTT. Translated: CASSRGQGGVFSGNTIYF.

The chain recombines TRBV5-1 with TRBJ1-1; D unresolved. Germline loops: CDR1 SGHRS, CDR2 YFSETQ. The CDR3 consists of 15 residues. The germline V and J ends were trimmed by 4 bases and 5 bases, with 18 bases remaining between them. The CDR3 sequence: CASSPYTNRGTEAFF. CDR3 DNA: TGCGCCAGCAGCCCATATACAAACAGAGGGACTGAAGCTTTCTTT.

Points on this clone: One end of the junction fails to match germline, which may point to a read error. The V and J genes are TRBV28 and TRBJ2-7, with 8 bases matching TRBD2. Germline CDR1 and CDR2: MDHEN and SYDVKM. The CDR3 sequence is 11 residues long. This chain's CDR3 is CASSLQRERYF. The CDR3, as DNA: TGTGCCAGCAGTTTACAGCGGGAGCGGTACTTC.

This clone was seen once. The chain carries TRBV10-1 and TRBJ2-7, with 11 bases lining up with TRBD1. This CDR3 is 16 amino acids long. Losses at the gene ends were 5 bases for V and 3 bases for J; bases not matched to a gene: 9. Germline-derived CDR1 and CDR2 are WNHNN and SYGVQD (reference sequence). The CDR3 region has the DNA TGCGCCAGCAGTTACTTGTACGGGACAGGGGGCTACGAGCAGTACTTC. Amino acid sequence: CASSYLYGTGGYEQYF.

CDR3 amino acids: CASSHPGGYEQYF. CDR3 coding DNA: TGTGCCAGCAGCCACCCAGGGGGGTACGAGCAGTACTTC. The chain joins TRBV5-6 to TRBJ2-7; maybe TRBD1 (7 bases). CDR1 is SGHDT, CDR2 YYEEEE, per germline. This CDR3 comprises 13 residues. Trimming cost V 4 bases and J 4 bases, with 12 bases left between them.

The chain uses TRBV18 and TRBJ2-1; 9 nucleotides align to TRBD2. Germline CDR1 and CDR2: KGHSH and LQKENI. The CDR3 covers 15 residues. The junction had 6 bases not matched to a gene; V was cut back by 5 bases and J by 4 bases. CDR3 sequence: CASSVAGVAYNEQFF. The CDR3 coding sequence is TGTGCCAGCTCAGTAGCGGGAGTTGCATACAATGAGCAGTTCTTC. Full variable domain (outside the CDR3, taken from reference TRBV18 and TRBJ2-1): NAGVMQNPRHLVRRRGQEARLRCSPMKGHSHVYWYRQLPEEGLKFMVYLQKENIIDESGMPKERFSAEFPKEGPSILRIQQVVRGDSAAYFCASSVAGVAYNEQFFGPGTRLTVL.

This chain uses TRBV19 with TRBJ1-6; D is ambiguous. The CDR3 length is 13 residues. Trimming stripped 2 bases from V and 7 bases from J, with 6 bases between. Germline lookup yields CDR1 LNHDA and CDR2 SQIVND (reference sequence). This CDR3 reads CASSIQSNSPLHF. The CDR3 region has the DNA TGTGCCAGTAGTATACAAAGCAATTCACCCCTCCACTTT.

This chain links TRBV5-1 with TRBJ2-5; 14 bases fit TRBD2. J lost 5 bases, V lost 3 bases, and 6 bases had no gene match. CDR3 length: 16 amino acids. The germline gives CDR1 SGHRS, CDR2 YFSETQ. The DNA for the CDR3 is TGCGCCAGCAGCTGGGGGACTAGCGGGAGAGGGGAGACCCAGTACTTC. Translated, it gives CASSWGTSGRGETQYF.

This clone was seen more than once but under ten times. The chain is built from TRBV3-1 (or the pseudogene TRBV3-2) and TRBJ1-2; unclear D gene. V lost 4 bases and J 3 bases, leaving 9 bases between the germline ends. This CDR3 contains 13 residues. Germline CDR1 is LGHDT and CDR2 is YNNKEL (reference sequence). CDR3 loop: CASSPAQDYGYTF. The CDR3 DNA follows: TGTGCCAGCAGCCCCGCGCAGGACTATGGCTACACCTTC.